These 9 T cell receptor beta chains were all obtained from the same sample, sequenced in a study of blood T cells in healthy people across ages. With a J-beta primer mix and a sample-barcoded 5' primer, a second PCR ran about 7 to 12 cycles. In TCRdb, the 5' RACE reads were re-called with MiXCR into one record per CDR3 protein. Of around 1,600,000 distinct CDR3 sequences listed, under 55% are singletons. The sequencing sample was made of blood. These receptor sequences come from a woman aged 18-30 years in good health.

The chain joins TRBV15 to TRBJ2-1, with D uncertain. Per germline, CDR1 LNHNV and CDR2 YYDKDF (reference sequence). The germline V and J ends were trimmed by 5 bases and 6 bases, with 14 bases remaining between them. The CDR3 is 14 amino acids. CDR3 protein: CATSAGSAPNEQFF. The CDR3 coding sequence is TGTGCCACCAGCGCAGGATCGGCTCCCAATGAGCAGTTCTTC.

This clonotype is a singleton in its sample. The rearrangement links TRBV7-2 to TRBJ2-7; 10 bases map to TRBD1. Germline V gene data show CDR1 as SGHTA and CDR2 as FQGNSA. V dropped 4 bases and J dropped 7; count of bases not matched to a gene: 13. The CDR3 is 16 amino acids. The CDR3 DNA follows: TGTGCCAGCAGCTCTCGAGGACAGGGGGGTTACAATGAGCAGTACTTC. As protein: CASSSRGQGGYNEQYF.

This clonotype was detected a few times. The V and J genes are TRBV9 and TRBJ1-1, with 8 bases lining up with TRBD1. Germline V gene data show CDR1 as SGDLS and CDR2 as YYNGEE. V was pared by 0 bases and J by 4 bases, with 8 bases of the junction left unmatched. This CDR3 has 16 amino acids. CDR3 coding DNA: TGTGCCAGCAGCGTAGACGGGCAGGGGGCGATCACTGAAGCTTTCTTT. Translating it yields CASSVDGQGAITEAFF.

This sequence joins TRBV20-1 and TRBJ2-5; D is ambiguous. CDR1 DFQATT and CDR2 SNEGSKA come from the germline V gene (reference sequence). V gave up 0 bases and J gave up 3 bases, with 8 bases separating them. CDR3 length: 13 residues. The CDR3 protein is CSARDSRKETQYF. CDR3 DNA: TGCAGTGCTAGAGATAGCAGGAAAGAGACCCAGTACTTC.

The genes are TRBV27 and TRBJ2-1, with D perhaps TRBD1 (5 bases). The CDR3 sequence is 13 residues long. Germline-derived CDR1 and CDR2 are MNHEY and SMNVEV (reference sequence). V lost 2 bases and J lost 6, with 8 bases in between. CDR3 coding DNA: TGTGCCAGCAGTTTAATAGGGGCCAATGAGCAGTTCTTC. Protein product: CASSLIGANEQFF.

About this clonotype: One end of the junction does not line up with germline, which may come from a read error. The chain uses TRBV4-3 and TRBJ1-4; tentatively, D is TRBD1 (6 bases). From germline, CDR1 is LGHNA and CDR2 YSLEER. CDR3 length: 17 residues. CDR3 nucleotide sequence: TGCGCCAGCGGCCAGGCCGGGACACCCGCAACTAATGAAAAACTGTTTTTT. Protein sequence: CASGQAGTPATNEKLFF.

The rearrangement uses TRBV6-5 and TRBJ1-1, with TRBD1 matching over 7 bases. The CDR3 has 13 amino acids. In germline, CDR1 is MNHEY, CDR2 SVGAGI. With V trimmed by 7 bases and J by 11 bases, 13 bases remained unmatched. Here the CDR3 reads CASNDRQGLRAFF. As DNA, the CDR3 is TGTGCCAGCAATGATCGACAGGGACTTCGGGCTTTCTTT.

With regard to this clonotype: The junction departs from germline at one end; a sequencing error may be responsible. The chain has TRBV18 and TRBJ1-5; D is ambiguous. Germline CDR1 and CDR2: KGHSH and LQKENI. This CDR3 has 14 residues. The CDR3 coding sequence is TGTGACAGCTCCCCGACCGGGTCAGAACAGCCCCAGCATTTT. As protein: CDSSPTGSEQPQHF.

V usage is TRBV5-6 and J usage is TRBJ2-1, with TRBD2 as a possible D gene (6 bases). Deletions cut 4 bases from V and 8 bases from J, with 22 bases between. The CDR3 contains 16 residues. The germline CDR1 and CDR2 sequences are SGHDT and YYEEEE. As DNA, the CDR3 is TGTGCCAGCAGCCTTGGGACTCCTCTTGTCGGTGATGAGCAGTTCTTC. This codes for CASSLGTPLVGDEQFF.